One and the same sample provided the 11 T cell receptor beta chains below, sequenced in a study of T cells in localized non-small cell lung cancer. Sequencing was performed with immunoSEQ multiplex PCR; in TCRdb, only in-frame clones are kept and a portion is missing. The repertoire includes more than 100,000 clones, about 89% of them detected once, and around 1.5% sits in the top ten. Here the sequenced sample was peripheral blood, taken before any cancer treatment. Every receptor here comes from a female donor over 55 with stage I lung adenocarcinoma.

This clone was counted between two and nine times. The genes are TRBV7-2 and TRBJ2-7, with D tentatively TRBD2 (6 bases). CDR3 size: 12 residues. V was cut by 5 bases and J by 4 bases, with 9 bases left in between. Germline CDR1 and CDR2: SGHTA and FQGNSA. CDR3 DNA sequence: TGTGCCAGCAGCAGGGACTTGTACGAGCAGTACTTC. Protein sequence: CASSRDLYEQYF. The variable domain in full, with the rest retrieved from reference TRBV7-2 and TRBJ2-7, is GAGVSQSPSNKVTEKGKDVELRCDPISGHTALYWYRQSLGQGLEFLIYFQGNSAPDKSGLPSDRFSAERTGGSVSTLTIQRTQQEDSAVYLCASSRDLYEQYFGPGTRLTVT.

For the CDR3, the DNA is TGTGCCAGCAGCGTACCTCGGCGGCAGGGCCCCTACAATGAGCAGTTCTTC. This encodes CASSVPRRQGPYNEQFF. The V and J genes are TRBV7-8 and TRBJ2-1, with TRBD1 as a possible D gene (5 bases). Per the germline V gene, CDR1 is SGHVS and CDR2 is FQNEAQ. CDR3 length equals 17 residues. The ends were cut back, 5 bases at V and 2 bases at J, with 19 bases in the middle.

The chain links TRBV7-2 to TRBJ2-1, with 10 positions matching TRBD2. Per the germline V gene, CDR1 is SGHTA and CDR2 is FQGNSA. V was clipped by 4 bases and J by 1 base; unmatched bases: 7. The CDR3 loop spans 17 amino acids. The CDR3 is CASSSSGSRGSYNEQFF. CDR3 in DNA: TGTGCCAGCAGCTCTAGCGGGAGCAGAGGTTCCTACAATGAGCAGTTCTTC. The full variable domain, rest sourced from reference TRBV7-2 and TRBJ2-1, is GAGVSQSPSNKVTEKGKDVELRCDPISGHTALYWYRQSLGQGLEFLIYFQGNSAPDKSGLPSDRFSAERTGGSVSTLTIQRTQQEDSAVYLCASSSSGSRGSYNEQFFGPGTRLTVL.

This clone was recorded once. The chain is built from TRBV5-6 and TRBJ2-7, with D possibly matching TRBD2 (6 bases). The ends were cut back, 4 bases at V and 2 bases at J, with 16 bases in the middle. The CDR3 covers 15 residues. Germline CDR1 is SGHDT and CDR2 is YYEEEE. DNA for the CDR3: TGTGCCAGCAGCACCCCCGGGAGACTAACCTACGAGCAGTACTTC. Its translation: CASSTPGRLTYEQYF.

The rearrangement uses TRBV7-9 and TRBJ1-3; the D is unclear. Germline V gene lookup returns CDR1 SEHNR and CDR2 FQNEAQ (reference sequence). The V end lost 3 bases, the J end lost 0 bases, and 18 bases lay between the germline ends. The CDR3 runs to 18 residues. CDR3 protein: CASSFSLQTLHSGNTIYF. CDR3 DNA sequence: TGTGCCAGCAGCTTCTCCTTACAAACGCTACACTCTGGAAACACCATATATTTT.

The chain combines TRBV9 with TRBJ2-7; 8 positions match TRBD1. The CDR3 has 14 residues. Germline values: CDR1 SGDLS, CDR2 YYNGEE. V gave up 4 bases and J gave up 5 bases; unmatched junction bases: 8. Written as DNA, the CDR3 is TGTGCCAGCAGCCTTACGGACAGGGCCAACGAGCAGTACTTC. The encoded protein is CASSLTDRANEQYF.

The J gene is TRBJ2-1, the V gene TRBV28; no firm D call. The V and J ends lost 5 bases and 6 bases respectively, with 5 bases between them. This CDR3 contains 11 residues. Germline CDR1 is MDHEN and CDR2 is SYDVKM. The chain's CDR3 is CASSPANEQFF. DNA for the CDR3: TGTGCCAGCAGTCCTGCCAATGAGCAGTTCTTC.

V gene TRBV5-1 combines with J gene TRBJ2-5, with 8 bases identical to TRBD2. Germline V lookup: CDR1 SGHRS, CDR2 YFSETQ. This CDR3 contains 16 residues. The junction had 8 bases not matched to a gene; V was cut back by 0 bases and J by 4 bases. The CDR3 loop is CASSLAAGGVGETQYF. CDR3 bases: TGCGCCAGCAGCTTGGCGGCGGGAGGAGTCGGAGAGACCCAGTACTTC.

The chain is built from TRBV5-6 and TRBJ2-7; TRBD1 might be the D (6 bases). Germline-derived CDR1 and CDR2 are SGHDT and YYEEEE. With 4 bases removed from V and 3 bases from J, the gap between germline ends came to 14 bases. The CDR3 covers 14 residues. In DNA, the CDR3 is TGTGCCAGCAGCATCGGGTCAGGGGTCTACGAGCAGTACTTC. This gives the protein CASSIGSGVYEQYF. Looking up the rest from reference TRBV5-6 and TRBJ2-7 gives the full variable domain: DAGVTQSPTHLIKTRGQQVTLRCSPKSGHDTVSWYQQALGQGPQFIFQYYEEEERQRGNFPDRFSGHQFPNYSSELNVNALLLGDSALYLCASSIGSGVYEQYFGPGTRLTVT.

The chain joins TRBV11-2 to TRBJ2-1; 10 bases agree with TRBD2. J gave up 9 bases and V 5 bases, and 10 bases lay outside the gene matches. The V gene's germline CDR1 is SGHAT and CDR2 FQNNGV. The length of the CDR3 is 15 residues. CDR3 nucleotides: TGTGCCAGCAGCCACCTAGCGGGAGTGAGGGGTGAGCAGTTCTTC. As protein: CASSHLAGVRGEQFF.

The chain links TRBV7-3 to TRBJ2-3, with D maybe TRBD2 (5 bases). This CDR3 has 16 residues. V lost 2 bases and J lost 4, with 16 bases in between. The germline gives CDR1 SGHTA, CDR2 FQGTGA. The CDR3 is CASSLSRGLGADTQYF. In nucleotides, the CDR3 is TGTGCCAGCAGCTTATCCCGCGGGCTCGGTGCAGATACGCAGTATTTT.